Detailed here is one T cell receptor (beta chain). This specimen belongs to a study of blood T cell repertoires in COVID-19. In the study overall: Sites in the United States, Italy and Spain provided acute and convalescent COVID-19 samples. Sources were T cells, B-cell-depleted T cells, or PBMCs; the material itself was cDNA or gDNA.

The V gene lost 8 bases and the J gene lost 5 bases, with 10 bases spanning the gap. CDR1 is SNHLY, CDR2 FYNNEI, per germline. The CDR3 is made up of 12 amino acids. Original methodology: Estimation of nucleated cell counts relied on the amplification of reference gene primers. Some clones are missing from TCRdb's copy, which holds only in-frame ones; the method was immunoSEQ multiplex PCR. V and J calls and clone size are copied from that table; D and trimming were computed from the DNA. The sample consists of 300,000 or so clones, 87% of them appearing once. The sequenced sample consisted of peripheral blood. The sequence came from a woman aged 40 to 50 who had recovered from COVID-19. V is TRBV2 and J is TRBJ1-5; the D gene is possibly TRBD1 (6 bases). The CDR3 nucleotides read TGTGCCAGCGGGGGCGTCGATCAGCCCCAGCATTTT. Translating it yields CASGGVDQPQHF.